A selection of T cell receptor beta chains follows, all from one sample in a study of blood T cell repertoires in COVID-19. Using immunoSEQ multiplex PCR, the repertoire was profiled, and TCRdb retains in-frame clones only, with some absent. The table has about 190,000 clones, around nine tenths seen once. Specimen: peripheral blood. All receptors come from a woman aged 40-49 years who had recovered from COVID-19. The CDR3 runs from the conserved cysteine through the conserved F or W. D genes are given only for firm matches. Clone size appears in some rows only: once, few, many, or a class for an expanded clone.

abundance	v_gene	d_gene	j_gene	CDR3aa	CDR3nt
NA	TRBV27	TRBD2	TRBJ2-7	CASSLTPGTSGVYEQYF	TGTGCCAGCAGTTTAACGCCGGGGACTAGCGGGGTATACGAGCAGTACTTC
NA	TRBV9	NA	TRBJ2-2	CASSGLANTGELFF	TGTGCCAGCAGCGGACTAGCGAACACCGGGGAGCTGTTTTTT
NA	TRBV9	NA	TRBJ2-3	CASSVEPGSGTDTQYF	TGTGCCAGCAGCGTTGAGCCGGGTAGCGGCACAGATACGCAGTATTTT
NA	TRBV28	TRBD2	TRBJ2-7	CASSREGLNEQYF	TGTGCCAGCAGCCGGGAGGGCCTCAACGAGCAGTACTTC
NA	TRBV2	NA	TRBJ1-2	CASSEGGLSYGYTF	TGTGCCAGCAGTGAAGGGGGGCTCTCCTATGGCTACACCTTC
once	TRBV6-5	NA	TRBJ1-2	CASSYSRTDLRPTF	TGTGCCAGCAGTTACTCCCGGACAGACCTCCGTCCCACCTTC
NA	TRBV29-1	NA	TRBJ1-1	CSVEPLAGGTEAFF	TGCAGCGTTGAACCTCTGGCGGGGGGCACTGAAGCTTTCTTT
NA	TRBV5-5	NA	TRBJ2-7	CASSSLGEADEQYF	TGTGCCAGCAGCTCGCTCGGGGAGGCGGATGAGCAGTACTTC
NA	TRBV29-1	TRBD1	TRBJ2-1	CSAKSDRGDEQFF	TGCAGCGCGAAATCGGACAGGGGAGATGAGCAGTTCTTC
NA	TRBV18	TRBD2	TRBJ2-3	CASSPGLAGGQSTDTQYF	TGTGCCAGCTCACCGGGACTAGCGGGAGGCCAGAGCACAGATACGCAGTATTTT
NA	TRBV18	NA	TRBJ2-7	CASSPPSLPEEQYF	TGTGCCAGCTCACCACCTTCTCTACCGGAGGAGCAGTACTTC
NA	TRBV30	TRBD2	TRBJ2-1	CAWSVGLAGMDEQFF	TGTGCCTGGAGTGTGGGACTAGCGGGAATGGATGAGCAGTTCTTC
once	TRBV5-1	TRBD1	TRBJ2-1	CASSLDQGVHNEQFF	TGCGCCAGCAGCTTGGATCAGGGGGTGCACAATGAGCAGTTCTTC
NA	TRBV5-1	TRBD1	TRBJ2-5	CASSIRPGTGGQETQYF	TGCGCCAGCAGCATCCGTCCCGGGACAGGGGGCCAAGAGACCCAGTACTTC
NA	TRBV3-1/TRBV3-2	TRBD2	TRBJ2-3	CASSQNPGLPVDTQYF	TGTGCCAGCAGCCAAAACCCGGGACTACCGGTAGATACGCAGTATTTT
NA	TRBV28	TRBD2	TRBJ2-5	CASSNAGVAGIQETQYF	TGTGCCAGCAGTAACGCGGGGGTAGCGGGGATACAAGAGACCCAGTACTTC
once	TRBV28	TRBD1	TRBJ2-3	CAVVKGQGSFDTQYF	TGTGCCGTAGTAAAGGGACAGGGGAGTTTTGATACGCAGTATTTT
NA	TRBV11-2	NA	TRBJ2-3	CASSFRRDGPNVYF	TGTGCCAGCAGCTTTCGGCGGGATGGTCCCAATGTGTATTTT